This T cell receptor (beta chain) was profiled in a study of blood T cell repertoires in COVID-19. Turning to the study itself: In each case, the material was cDNA or gDNA derived from T cells, B-cell-depleted T cells, or PBMCs.

Trimming left V 4 bases short and J 11 bases short, with 14 bases between. The CDR3 has 11 amino acids. CDR1 is SQVTM and CDR2 is ANQGSEA in the germline V gene. Under the authors' procedure: Amplification of reference gene primers provided the estimated nucleated cell counts. Sequenced by immunoSEQ multiplex PCR; TCRdb stores in-frame clones only, minus some. V and J calls and clone size come straight from that table; D and trimming were deduced from the DNA. The profile shows around 120,000 clones, about 80% of them singletons. This clone was counted once. This receptor was identified in a man aged 40-50 years with active or convalescent COVID-19. The sample was peripheral blood. This chain uses TRBV29-1 with TRBJ1-1; D gene unclear. The CDR3 DNA reads as TGCAGCGTTGCGAGGGCCCCGGTCGCTTTCTTT. Translating it yields CSVARAPVAFF.